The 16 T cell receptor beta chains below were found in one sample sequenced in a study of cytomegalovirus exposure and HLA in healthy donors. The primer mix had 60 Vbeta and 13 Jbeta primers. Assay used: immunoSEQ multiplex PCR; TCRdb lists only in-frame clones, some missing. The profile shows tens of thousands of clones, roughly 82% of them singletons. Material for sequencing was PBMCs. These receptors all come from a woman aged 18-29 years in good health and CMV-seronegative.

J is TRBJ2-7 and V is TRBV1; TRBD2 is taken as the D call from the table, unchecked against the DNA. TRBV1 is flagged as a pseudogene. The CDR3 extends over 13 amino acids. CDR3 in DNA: TGCACCAGCAGCCAGTATTTCCCCTACGAGCAGTACTTC. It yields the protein CTSSQYFPYEQYF.

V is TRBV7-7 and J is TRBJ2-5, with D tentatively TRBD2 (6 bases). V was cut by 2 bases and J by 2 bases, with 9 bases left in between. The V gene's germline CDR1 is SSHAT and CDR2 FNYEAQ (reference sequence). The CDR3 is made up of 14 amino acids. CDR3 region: CASSLTGEQETQYF. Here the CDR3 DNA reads TGTGCCAGCAGCTTAACGGGGGAACAAGAGACCCAGTACTTC.

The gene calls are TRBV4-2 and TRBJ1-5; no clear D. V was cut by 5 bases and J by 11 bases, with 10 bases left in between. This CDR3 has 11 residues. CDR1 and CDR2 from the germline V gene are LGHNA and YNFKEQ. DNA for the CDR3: TGTGCCAGCAGCTTCTGGACTGCCCAGCATTTT. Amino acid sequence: CASSFWTAQHF.

This CDR3 reads CASSYSTQEQFF. The CDR3, as DNA: TGTGCCAGCAGTTACTCGACACAAGAGCAGTTCTTC. This chain joins TRBV6-5 and TRBJ2-1; D is uncertain. CDR3 length: 12 amino acids. Trimming left V 0 bases short and J 10 bases short, with 7 bases between. CDR1 and CDR2 (germline): MNHEY, SVGAGI.

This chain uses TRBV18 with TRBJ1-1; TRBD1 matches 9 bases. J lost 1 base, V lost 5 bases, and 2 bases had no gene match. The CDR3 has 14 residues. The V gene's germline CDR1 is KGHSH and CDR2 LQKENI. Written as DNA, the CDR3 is TGTGCCAGCTCAAGGACAGGGGAGAACACTGAAGCTTTCTTT. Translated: CASSRTGENTEAFF.

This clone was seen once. DNA for the CDR3: TGTGCCAGCAGCACCCGACAGGGGGCGGGTGAAAAACTGTTTTTT. Translated: CASSTRQGAGEKLFF. The chain uses TRBV7-2 and TRBJ1-4, with 10 nucleotides matching TRBD1. The CDR3 spans 15 residues. CDR1 and CDR2 (germline): SGHTA, FQGNSA. V was pared by 5 bases and J by 7 bases, with 7 bases of the junction left unmatched.

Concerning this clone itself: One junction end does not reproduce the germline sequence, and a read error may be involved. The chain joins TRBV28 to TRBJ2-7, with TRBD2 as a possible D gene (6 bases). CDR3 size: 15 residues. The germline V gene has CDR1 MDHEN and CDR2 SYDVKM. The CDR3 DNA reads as TGTGCCAGCAGTCTAGCGATAGAAAGCTCCAACGAGCAGTACTTC. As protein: CASSLAIESSNEQYF.

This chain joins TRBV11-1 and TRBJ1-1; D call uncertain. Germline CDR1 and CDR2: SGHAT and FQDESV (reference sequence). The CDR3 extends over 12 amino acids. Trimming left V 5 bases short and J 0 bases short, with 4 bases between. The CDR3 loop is CASSPMNTEAFF. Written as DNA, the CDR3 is TGTGCCAGCAGCCCCATGAACACTGAAGCTTTCTTT.

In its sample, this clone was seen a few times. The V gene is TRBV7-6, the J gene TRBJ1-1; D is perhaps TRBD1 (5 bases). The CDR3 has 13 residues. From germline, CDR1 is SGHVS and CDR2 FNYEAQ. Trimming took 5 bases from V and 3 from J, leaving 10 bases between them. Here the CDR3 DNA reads TGTGCCAGCAGCCTGACAGAGTACACTGAAGCTTTCTTT. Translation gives CASSLTEYTEAFF.

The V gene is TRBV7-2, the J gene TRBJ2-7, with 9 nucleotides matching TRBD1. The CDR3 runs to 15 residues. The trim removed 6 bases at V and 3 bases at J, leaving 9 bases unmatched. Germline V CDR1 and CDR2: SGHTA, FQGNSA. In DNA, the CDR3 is TGTGCCAGCAGTACACGACAGGGGGTAAGCTACGAGCAGTACTTC. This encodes CASSTRQGVSYEQYF.

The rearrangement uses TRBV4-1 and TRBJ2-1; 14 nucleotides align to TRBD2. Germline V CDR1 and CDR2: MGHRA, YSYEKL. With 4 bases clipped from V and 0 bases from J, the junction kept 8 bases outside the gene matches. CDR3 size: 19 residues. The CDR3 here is CASSRGTSGGLSSYNEQFF. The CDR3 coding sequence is TGCGCCAGCAGCCGAGGGACTAGCGGGGGACTAAGCTCCTACAATGAGCAGTTCTTC.

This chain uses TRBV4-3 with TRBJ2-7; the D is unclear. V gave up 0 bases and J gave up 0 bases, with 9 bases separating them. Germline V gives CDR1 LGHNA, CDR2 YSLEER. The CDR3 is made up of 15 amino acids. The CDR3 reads CASSQDWQSSYEQYF. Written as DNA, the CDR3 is TGCGCCAGCAGCCAAGATTGGCAAAGCTCCTACGAGCAGTACTTC.

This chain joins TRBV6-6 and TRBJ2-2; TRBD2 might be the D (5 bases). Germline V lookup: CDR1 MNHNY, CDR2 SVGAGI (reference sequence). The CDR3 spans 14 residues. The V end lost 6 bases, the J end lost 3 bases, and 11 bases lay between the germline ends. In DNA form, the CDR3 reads TGTGCCAGCAGAAGAGGGAGCGACACCGGGGAGCTGTTTTTT. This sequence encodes CASRRGSDTGELFF.

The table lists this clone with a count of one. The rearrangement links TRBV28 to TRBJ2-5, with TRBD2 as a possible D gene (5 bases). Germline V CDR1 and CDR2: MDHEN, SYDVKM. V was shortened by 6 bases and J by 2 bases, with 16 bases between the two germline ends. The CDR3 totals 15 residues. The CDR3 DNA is TGTGCCAGCAGCTCTCACGCTAGCAGGCAAGAGACCCAGTACTTC. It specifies CASSSHASRQETQYF.

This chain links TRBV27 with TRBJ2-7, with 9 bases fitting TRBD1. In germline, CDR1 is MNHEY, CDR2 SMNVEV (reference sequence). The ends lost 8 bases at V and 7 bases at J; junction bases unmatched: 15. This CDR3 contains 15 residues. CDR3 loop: CASATGTGWVEEQYF. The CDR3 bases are TGTGCCAGCGCCACCGGGACAGGGTGGGTGGAAGAGCAGTACTTC.

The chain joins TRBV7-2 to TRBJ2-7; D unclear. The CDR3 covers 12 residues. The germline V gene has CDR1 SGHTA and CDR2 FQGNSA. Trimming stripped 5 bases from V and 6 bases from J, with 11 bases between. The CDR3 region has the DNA TGTGCCAGCAGCCCCGGCTGGGCCGAGCAGTACTTC. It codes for CASSPGWAEQYF.